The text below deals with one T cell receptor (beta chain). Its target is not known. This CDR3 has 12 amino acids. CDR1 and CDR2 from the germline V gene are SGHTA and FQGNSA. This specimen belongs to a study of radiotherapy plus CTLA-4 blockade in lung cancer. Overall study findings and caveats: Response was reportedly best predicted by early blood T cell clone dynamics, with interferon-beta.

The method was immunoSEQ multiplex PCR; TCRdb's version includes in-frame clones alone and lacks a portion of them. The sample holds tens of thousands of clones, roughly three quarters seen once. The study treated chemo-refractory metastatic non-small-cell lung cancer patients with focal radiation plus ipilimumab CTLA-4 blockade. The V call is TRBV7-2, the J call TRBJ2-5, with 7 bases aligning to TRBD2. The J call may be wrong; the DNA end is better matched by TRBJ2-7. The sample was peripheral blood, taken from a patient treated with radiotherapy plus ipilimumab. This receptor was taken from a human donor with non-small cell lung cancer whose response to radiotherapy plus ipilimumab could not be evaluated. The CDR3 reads CASSSGGGEQYF. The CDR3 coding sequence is TGTGCCAGCAGCTCGGGCGGGGGCGAGCAGTACTTC.